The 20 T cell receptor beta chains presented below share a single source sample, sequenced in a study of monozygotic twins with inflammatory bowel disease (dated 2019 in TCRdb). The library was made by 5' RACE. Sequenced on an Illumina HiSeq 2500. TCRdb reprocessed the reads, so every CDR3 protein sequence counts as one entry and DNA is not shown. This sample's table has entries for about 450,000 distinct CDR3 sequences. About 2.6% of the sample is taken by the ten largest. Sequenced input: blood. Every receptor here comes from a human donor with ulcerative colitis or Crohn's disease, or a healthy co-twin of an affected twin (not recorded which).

The CDR3 is CSAPEGNAQPQHF. V usage is TRBV20-1 and J usage is TRBJ1-5. Germline V gene sequence: CDR1 DFQATT, CDR2 SNEGSKA (reference sequence). The CDR3 extends over 13 amino acids.

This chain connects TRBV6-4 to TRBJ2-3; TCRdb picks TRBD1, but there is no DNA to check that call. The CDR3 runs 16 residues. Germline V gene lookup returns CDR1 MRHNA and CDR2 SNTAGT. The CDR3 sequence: CASSPLGGTSTDTQYF.

CDR3 amino acids: CASTQELQNTGELFF. This sequence joins TRBV2 and TRBJ2-2; TCRdb picks TRBD1, but there is no DNA to check that call. Per the germline V gene, CDR1 is SNHLY and CDR2 is FYNNEI. CDR3 length: 15 residues.

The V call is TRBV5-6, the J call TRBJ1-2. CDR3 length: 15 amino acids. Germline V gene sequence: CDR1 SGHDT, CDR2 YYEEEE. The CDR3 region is CASSLLGEANYGYTF. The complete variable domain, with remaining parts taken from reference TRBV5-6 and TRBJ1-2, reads DAGVTQSPTHLIKTRGQQVTLRCSPKSGHDTVSWYQQALGQGPQFIFQYYEEEERQRGNFPDRFSGHQFPNYSSELNVNALLLGDSALYLCASSLLGEANYGYTFGSGTRLTVV.

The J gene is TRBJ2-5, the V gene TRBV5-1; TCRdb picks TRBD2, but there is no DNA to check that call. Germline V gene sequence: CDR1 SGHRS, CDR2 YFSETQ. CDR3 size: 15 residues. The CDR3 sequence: CASSLGLADQETQYF.

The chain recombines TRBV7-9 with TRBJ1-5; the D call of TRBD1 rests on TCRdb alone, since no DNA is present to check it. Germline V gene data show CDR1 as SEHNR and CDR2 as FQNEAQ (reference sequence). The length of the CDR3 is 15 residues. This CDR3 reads CASSFGTGVNQPQHF.

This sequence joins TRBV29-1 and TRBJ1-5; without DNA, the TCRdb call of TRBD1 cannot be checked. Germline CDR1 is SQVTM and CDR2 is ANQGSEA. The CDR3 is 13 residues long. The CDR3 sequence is CSVGRGGNQPQHF. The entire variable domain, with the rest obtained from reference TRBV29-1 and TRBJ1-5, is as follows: SAVISQKPSRDICQRGTSLTIQCQVDSQVTMMFWYRQQPGQSLTLIATANQGSEATYESGFVIDKFPISRPNLTFSTLTVSNMSPEDSSIYLCSVGRGGNQPQHFGDGTRLSIL.

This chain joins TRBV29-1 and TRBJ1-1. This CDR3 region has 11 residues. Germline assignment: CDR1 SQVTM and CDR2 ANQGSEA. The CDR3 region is CSVLTVQVAFF.

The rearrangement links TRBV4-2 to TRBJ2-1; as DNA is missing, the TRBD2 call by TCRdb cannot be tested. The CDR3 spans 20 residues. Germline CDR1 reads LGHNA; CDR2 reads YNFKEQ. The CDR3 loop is CASSQDSQREGRGSYNEQFF.

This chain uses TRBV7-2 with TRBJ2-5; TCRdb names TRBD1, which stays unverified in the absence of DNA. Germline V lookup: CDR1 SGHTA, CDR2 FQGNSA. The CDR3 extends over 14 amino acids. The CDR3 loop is CASSLIRAQETQYF.

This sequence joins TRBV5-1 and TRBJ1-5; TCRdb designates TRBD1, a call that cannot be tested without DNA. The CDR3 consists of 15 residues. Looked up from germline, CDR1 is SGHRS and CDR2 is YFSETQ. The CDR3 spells CASSLGPGVGQPQHF.

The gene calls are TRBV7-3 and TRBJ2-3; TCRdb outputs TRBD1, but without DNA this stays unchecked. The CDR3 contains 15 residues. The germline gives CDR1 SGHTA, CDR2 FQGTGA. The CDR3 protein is CASSSGPGRTATQYF.

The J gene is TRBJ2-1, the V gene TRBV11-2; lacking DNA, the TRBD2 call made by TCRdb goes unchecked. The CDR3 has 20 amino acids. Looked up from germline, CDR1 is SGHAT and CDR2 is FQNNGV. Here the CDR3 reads CASSLEPAVGRGAPLNEQFF.

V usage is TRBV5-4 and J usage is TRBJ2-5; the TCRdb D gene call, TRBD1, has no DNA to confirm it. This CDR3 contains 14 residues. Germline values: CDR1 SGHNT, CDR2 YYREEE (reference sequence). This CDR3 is CASRPGTEQETQYF. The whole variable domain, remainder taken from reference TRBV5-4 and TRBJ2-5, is ETGVTQSPTHLIKTRGQQVTLRCSSQSGHNTVSWYQQALGQGPQFIFQYYREEENGRGNFPPRFSGLQFPNYSSELNVNALELDDSALYLCASRPGTEQETQYFGPGTRLLVL.

CDR3 sequence reads: CASSSGGGGNTGELFF. This rearrangement joins TRBV5-1 to TRBJ2-2; TCRdb's D call, TRBD2, is unchecked because there is no DNA. Germline CDR1 is SGHRS and CDR2 is YFSETQ. The CDR3 sequence is 16 residues long.

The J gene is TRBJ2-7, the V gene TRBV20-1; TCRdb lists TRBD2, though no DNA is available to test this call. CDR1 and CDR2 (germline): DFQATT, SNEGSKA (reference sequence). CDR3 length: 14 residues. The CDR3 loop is CSARGGEATYEQYF.

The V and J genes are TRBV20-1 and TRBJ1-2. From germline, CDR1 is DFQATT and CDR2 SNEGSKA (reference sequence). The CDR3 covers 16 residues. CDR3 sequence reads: CSVNGGPSGIGEGYTF.

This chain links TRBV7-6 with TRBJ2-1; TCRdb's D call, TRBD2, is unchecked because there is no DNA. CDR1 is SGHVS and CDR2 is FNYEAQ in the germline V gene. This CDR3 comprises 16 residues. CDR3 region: CASSLFGGLAGNEQFF.

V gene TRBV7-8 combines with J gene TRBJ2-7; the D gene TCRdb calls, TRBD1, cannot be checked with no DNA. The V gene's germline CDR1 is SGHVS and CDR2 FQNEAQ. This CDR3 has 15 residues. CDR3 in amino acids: CASSPPQGDWYEQYF.

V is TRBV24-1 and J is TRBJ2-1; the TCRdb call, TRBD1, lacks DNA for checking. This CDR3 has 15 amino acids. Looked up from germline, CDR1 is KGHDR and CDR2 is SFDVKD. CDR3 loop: CATSDPGTPYNEQFF.